The clone carrying this T cell receptor (beta chain) came up a few times. The target antigen is unknown. The data stem from a study of OX40 agonist ivuxolimab in advanced cancers. Findings and caveats of the study: Partial responders receiving 0.1-3.0 mg/kg showed among the lowest clonal expansion.

V was pared by 0 bases and J by 2 bases, with 5 bases between. The CDR3 has 13 amino acids. Germline CDR1 is SGHRS and CDR2 is YFSETQ. Clones were sequenced by immunoSEQ multiplex PCR, and TCRdb holds only the in-frame ones, with some missing. The profile shows more than 25,000 clones, 80% to 90% of them singletons. The sequenced sample was CD4+ or CD8+ T cells sorted from blood, obtained in a trial of the OX40 agonist ivuxolimab. The source is an adult with an advanced solid tumor such as melanoma, head and neck, liver or kidney cancer. The V call is TRBV5-1, the J call TRBJ1-1; no firm D call. The CDR3 loop is CASSLDRNTEAFF. CDR3 DNA sequence: TGCGCCAGCAGCTTGGACCGAAACACTGAAGCTTTCTTT.